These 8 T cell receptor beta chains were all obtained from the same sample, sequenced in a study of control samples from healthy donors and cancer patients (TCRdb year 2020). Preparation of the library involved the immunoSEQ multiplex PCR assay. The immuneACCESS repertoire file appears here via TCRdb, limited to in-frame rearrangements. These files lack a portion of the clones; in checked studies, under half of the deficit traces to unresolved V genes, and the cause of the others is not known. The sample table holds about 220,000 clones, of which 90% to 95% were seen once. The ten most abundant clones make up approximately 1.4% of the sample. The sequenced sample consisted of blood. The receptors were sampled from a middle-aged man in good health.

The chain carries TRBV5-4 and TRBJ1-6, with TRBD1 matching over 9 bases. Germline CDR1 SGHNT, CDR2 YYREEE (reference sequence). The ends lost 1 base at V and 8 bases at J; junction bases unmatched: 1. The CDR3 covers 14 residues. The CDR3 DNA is TGTGCCAGCAGCTTGAGGACAGGGGATTCACCCCTCCACTTT. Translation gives CASSLRTGDSPLHF. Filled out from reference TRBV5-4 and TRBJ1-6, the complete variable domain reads ETGVTQSPTHLIKTRGQQVTLRCSSQSGHNTVSWYQQALGQGPQFIFQYYREEENGRGNFPPRFSGLQFPNYSSELNVNALELDDSALYLCASSLRTGDSPLHFGNGTRLTVT.

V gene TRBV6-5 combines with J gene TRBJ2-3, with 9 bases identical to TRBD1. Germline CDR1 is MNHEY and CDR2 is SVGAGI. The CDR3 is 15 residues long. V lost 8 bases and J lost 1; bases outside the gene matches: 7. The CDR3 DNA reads TGTGCCAGCGAAAGGACAGGGGTAGGCACAGATACGCAGTATTTT. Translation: CASERTGVGTDTQYF.

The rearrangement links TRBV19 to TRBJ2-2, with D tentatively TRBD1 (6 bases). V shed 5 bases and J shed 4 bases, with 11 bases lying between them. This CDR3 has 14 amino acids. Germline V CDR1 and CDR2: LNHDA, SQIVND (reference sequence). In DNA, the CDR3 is TGTGCCAGTAGTTCCGCAGGGGCCACCGGGGAGCTGTTTTTT. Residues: CASSSAGATGELFF.

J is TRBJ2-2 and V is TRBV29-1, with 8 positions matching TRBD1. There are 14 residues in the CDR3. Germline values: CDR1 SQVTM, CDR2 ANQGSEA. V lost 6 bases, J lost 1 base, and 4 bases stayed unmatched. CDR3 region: CSVDGQGNTGELFF. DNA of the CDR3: TGCAGCGTAGACGGACAGGGGAACACCGGGGAGCTGTTTTTT.

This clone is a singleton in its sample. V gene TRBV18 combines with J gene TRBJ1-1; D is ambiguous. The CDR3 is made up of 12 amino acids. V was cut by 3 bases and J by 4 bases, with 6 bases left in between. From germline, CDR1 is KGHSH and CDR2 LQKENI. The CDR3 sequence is CASSPVVTEAFF. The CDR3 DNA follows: TGTGCCAGCTCACCGGTAGTCACTGAAGCTTTCTTT. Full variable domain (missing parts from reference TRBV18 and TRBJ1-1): NAGVMQNPRHLVRRRGQEARLRCSPMKGHSHVYWYRQLPEEGLKFMVYLQKENIIDESGMPKERFSAEFPKEGPSILRIQQVVRGDSAAYFCASSPVVTEAFFGQGTRLTVV.

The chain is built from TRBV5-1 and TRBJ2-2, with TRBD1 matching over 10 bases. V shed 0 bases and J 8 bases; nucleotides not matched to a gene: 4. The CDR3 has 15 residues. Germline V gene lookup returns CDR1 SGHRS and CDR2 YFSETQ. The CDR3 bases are TGCGCCAGCAGCTTGGAGGGACAGGGGATGGGGGAGCTGTTTTTT. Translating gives CASSLEGQGMGELFF.

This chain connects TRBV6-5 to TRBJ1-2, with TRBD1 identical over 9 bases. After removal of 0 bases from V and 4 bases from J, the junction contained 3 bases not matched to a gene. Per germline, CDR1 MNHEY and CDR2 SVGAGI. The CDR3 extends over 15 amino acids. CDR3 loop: CASSYSNRGLYGYTF. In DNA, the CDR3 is TGTGCCAGCAGTTACTCGAACAGGGGGCTCTATGGCTACACCTTC.

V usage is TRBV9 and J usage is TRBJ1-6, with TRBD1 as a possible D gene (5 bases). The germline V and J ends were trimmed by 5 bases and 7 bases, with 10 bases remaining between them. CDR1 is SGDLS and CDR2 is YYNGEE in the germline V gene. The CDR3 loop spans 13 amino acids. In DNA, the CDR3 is TGTGCCAGCAGGGACACCCTGAATTCACCCCTCCACTTT. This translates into CASRDTLNSPLHF.